Listed below are T cell receptor beta chains from one sample, sequenced in a study of metastatic and nonmetastatic thyroid tumors. MiXCR re-clonotyped the PCR reads for TCRdb. Of under 35,000 clones listed, around 30% are singletons. Sequencing was performed on blood. These TCRs come from a female donor with papillary thyroid cancer or a benign thyroid nodule (not recorded which). Some clones in this sample may be carry-over from other donors' samples. Each CDR3 is given with its conserved first and last residue. The D gene is left open where the match is weak. Clone size is shown for a subset of rows, as once, few, many or a class of expanded clone.

.,many,TRBJ2-2,TRBV28,TGTGCCAGCAGTTCGAACGGTATCGGGGAGCTGTTTTTT,CASSSNGIGELFF
TRBD2,.,TRBJ2-1,TRBV28,TGTGCCAGCAGTTTACTAGCGGGAGGGAGGCAGTTCTTC,CASSLLAGGRQFF
.,.,TRBJ2-5,TRBV6-1,TGTGCCAGCGGAGACCAGCGGGTAGACAGAATAAAAGAGACCCAGTACTTC,CASGDQRVDRIKETQYF
.,.,TRBJ2-7,TRBV18,TGTGCCAGCTCACCACCGGCCCGGCTCAACGAGCAGTACTTC,CASSPPARLNEQYF
.,many,TRBJ2-2,TRBV5-6,TGTGCCAGCAGCCCGCCTCGGACGGACACCGGGGAGCTGTTTTTT,CASSPPRTDTGELFF
.,few,TRBJ1-3,TRBV12-3/TRBV12-4,TGTGCCAGCAGTTTTTGGGGGTCTGGAAACACCATATATTTT,CASSFWGSGNTIYF
.,few,TRBJ2-7,TRBV2,TGTGCCAGCAGGCCGACAGAGGGGTACGAGCAGTACTTC,CASRPTEGYEQYF
.,once,TRBJ2-5,TRBV7-7,TGTGCTAGCAGCTTTAGCTGGGGGGCGGAGACCCAGTACTTC,CASSFSWGAETQYF
TRBD1,many,TRBJ1-2,TRBV5-5,TGTGCCAGCAGCTCGACGGACAGGGCTAACTATGGCTACACCTTC,CASSSTDRANYGYTF
TRBD1,few,TRBJ2-1,TRBV3-1,TGTGCCAGCAGCCCCCGACAGGGTGTCGATGAGCAGTTCTTC,CASSPRQGVDEQFF
.,many,TRBJ1-2,TRBV9,TGTGCCAGCTCTCAGTGGGGGTCTAACTATGGCTACACCTTC,CASSQWGSNYGYTF
.,once,TRBJ2-1,TRBV9,TGTGCCAGCAGCTCTACCCTGGTGGGAAGCGTGAGGGGTCTGTTCTTC,CASSSTLVGSVRGLFF
.,many,TRBJ1-1,TRBV11-3,TGTGCCAGCAGCTTATCACCGAACACTGAAGCTTTCTTT,CASSLSPNTEAFF
.,many,TRBJ1-4,TRBV2,TGTGCCAGCAGTGAAGCTCGATTTTTGGCTAATGAAAAACTGTTTTTT,CASSEARFLANEKLFF
TRBD1,many,TRBJ1-1,TRBV6-6,TGTGCCAGCAGTTACGGGACCAGACAGGGGGGCACTGAAGCTTTCTTT,CASSYGTRQGGTEAFF
.,.,TRBJ2-7,TRBV7-8,TGTGCCAGCAGCCCAACTCCCTACGAGCAGTACTTC,CASSPTPYEQYF
TRBD1,.,TRBJ1-2,TRBV6-1,TGTGCCAGCAGGGACACTACAGGGGAGATCGATGGCTACACCTTC,CASRDTTGEIDGYTF
.,.,TRBJ2-1,TRBV6-1,TGTGCCACCAGTCTGACATGGGGCAATGAGCAGTTCTTC,CATSLTWGNEQFF
.,.,TRBJ2-2,TRBV19,TGTGCCAGTAGTATGATCCCCAGACACCCCCTACTTAACACCGGGGAGCTGTTTTTT,CASSMIPRHPLLNTGELFF
TRBD1,many,TRBJ1-1,TRBV5-1,TGCGCCAGCAGCTTAACTGGACAGGGGAACACTGAAGCTTTCTTT,CASSLTGQGNTEAFF
.,many,TRBJ1-2,TRBV6-1,TGTGCCAGCAGAACAGGGAGATATGGCTACACCTTC,CASRTGRYGYTF
.,.,TRBJ2-6,TRBV19,TGTGCCAGTAGTATGCACAGGTCCTCTGGTGCCAACGTCCTGACTTTC,CASSMHRSSGANVLTF
TRBD2,.,TRBJ2-1,TRBV28,TGTGCCAGCAGTTTTTTGACTAGCGGGTTACACAATGAGCAGTTCTTC,CASSFLTSGLHNEQFF
.,many,TRBJ2-7,TRBV5-1,TGCGCCAGCAGCACGGCCGGGGATACCTACGAGCAGTACTTC,CASSTAGDTYEQYF
.,medium-sized,TRBJ1-5,TRBV19,TGTGCCAGTAGCAGGGGTGTGGGCAATCAGCCCCAGCATTTT,CASSRGVGNQPQHF
.,few,TRBJ2-2,TRBV25-1,TGTGCCAGCAGCAGGGACACCGGGGAGCTGTTTTTT,CASSRDTGELFF
TRBD2,many,TRBJ2-1,TRBV7-3,TGTGCCAGCAGTATAGGGGTAGCGGGAGCTTACAATGAGCAGTTCTTC,CASSIGVAGAYNEQFF
.,.,TRBJ1-1,TRBV20-1,TGCACCCCCGGTTCTGAAGCTTTCTTT,CTPGSEAFF
.,many,TRBJ2-4,TRBV4-2,TGTGCCAGCAGCCAAGATCCGGGAGCCGGGATGGACATTCAGTACTTC,CASSQDPGAGMDIQYF
.,.,TRBJ1-5,TRBV30,TGTGCCTGGAGTAAGGGACAAAGAAAGCCCCAGCATTTT,CAWSKGQRKPQHF
TRBD1,.,TRBJ1-5,TRBV2,TGTGGCAGGGGTGCTGACAGGGGCGGTCTGCCCCAGCATTTT,CGRGADRGGLPQHF
.,.,TRBJ1-2,TRBV28,TGTGCCAGCAGCGCCGCCGGCACAGACTCTGGCTACACCTTC,CASSAAGTDSGYTF
.,many,TRBJ1-1,TRBV30,TGTGCCTGGAGAGCTCCTCAGGGCGCGAACACTGAAGCTTTCTTT,CAWRAPQGANTEAFF